This T cell receptor (beta chain) was identified during a study of blood T cell repertoires in COVID-19. The V and J ends lost 3 bases and 2 bases, in that order; junction bases with no gene match: 10. CDR1 and CDR2 (germline): SGHAT, FQNNGV. This CDR3 spans 16 amino acids. TCRdb's copy holds only in-frame clones and misses some; the assay was immunoSEQ multiplex PCR. The repertoire consists of around 380,000 clones, with roughly 80% occurring once and the leading ten covering more than 1%. This clonotype originated in a human donor with acute or convalescent COVID-19. The donor label of this sample is uncertain. This rearrangement joins TRBV11-2 to TRBJ2-7, with 7 bases matching TRBD1. Sequencing input: peripheral blood. The CDR3 sequence: CASSLETGVPTYEQYF. Written as DNA, the CDR3 is TGTGCCAGCAGCTTGGAAACAGGGGTCCCTACCTACGAGCAGTACTTC.